The present T cell receptor (beta chain) was sequenced within a study of blood T cell repertoires in COVID-19. About the research overall: The United States, Italy and Spain provided the acute and convalescent COVID-19 samples. Nucleic acid was either cDNA or gDNA, and it came from T cells, B-cell-depleted T cells, or PBMCs.

Generated by immunoSEQ multiplex PCR, the TCRdb table keeps only in-frame clones and is missing some. This table holds 50,000 to 60,000 clones, roughly 85% found once. CDR1 is MDHEN, CDR2 SYDVKM, per germline. This CDR3 comprises 15 residues. Trimming pared 4 bases from V and 0 bases from J, leaving 9 bases between. The source material was peripheral blood. This chain uses TRBV28 with TRBJ1-4, with TRBD1 as a possible D gene (6 bases). The clonotype was recovered from a human donor in a cohort sampled during active COVID-19. The CDR3 DNA follows: TGTGCCAGCAGTTCAGGGGCCCCAACTAATGAAAAACTGTTTTTT. Protein sequence: CASSSGAPTNEKLFF.